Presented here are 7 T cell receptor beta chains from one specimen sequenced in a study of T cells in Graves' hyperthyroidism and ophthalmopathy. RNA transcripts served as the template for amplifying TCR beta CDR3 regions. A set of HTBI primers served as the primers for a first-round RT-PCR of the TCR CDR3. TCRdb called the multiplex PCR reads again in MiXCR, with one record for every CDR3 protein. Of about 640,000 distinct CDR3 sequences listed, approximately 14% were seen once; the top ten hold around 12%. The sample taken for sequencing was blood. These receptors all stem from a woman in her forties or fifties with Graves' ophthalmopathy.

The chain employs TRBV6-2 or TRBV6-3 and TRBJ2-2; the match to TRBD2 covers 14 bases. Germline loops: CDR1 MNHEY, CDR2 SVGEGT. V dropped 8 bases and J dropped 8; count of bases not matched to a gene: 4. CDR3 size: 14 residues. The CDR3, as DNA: TGTGCCAGCCAAGGGACTAGCGGGAGTGGGGAGCTGTTTTTT. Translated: CASQGTSGSGELFF.

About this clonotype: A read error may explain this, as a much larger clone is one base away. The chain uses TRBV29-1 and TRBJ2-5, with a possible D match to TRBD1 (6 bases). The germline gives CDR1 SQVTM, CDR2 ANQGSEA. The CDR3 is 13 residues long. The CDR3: CSVMPQGQEAQYF. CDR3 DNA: TGCAGCGTGATGCCTCAGGGGCAAGAGGCCCAGTACTTC. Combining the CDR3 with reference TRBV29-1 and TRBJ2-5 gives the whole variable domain SAVISQKPSRDICQRGTSLTIQCQVDSQVTMMFWYRQQPGQSLTLIATANQGSEATYESGFVIDKFPISRPNLTFSTLTVSNMSPEDSSIYLCSVMPQGQEAQYFGPGTRLLVL.

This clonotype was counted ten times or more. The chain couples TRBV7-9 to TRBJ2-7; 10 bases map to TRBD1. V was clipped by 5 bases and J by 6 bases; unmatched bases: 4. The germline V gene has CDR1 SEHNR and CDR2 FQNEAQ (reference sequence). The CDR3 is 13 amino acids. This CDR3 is CASSPGQGTEQYF. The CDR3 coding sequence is TGTGCCAGCAGCCCGGGACAGGGGACCGAGCAGTACTTC. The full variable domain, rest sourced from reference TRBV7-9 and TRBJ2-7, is DTGVSQNPRHKITKRGQNVTFRCDPISEHNRLYWYRQTLGQGPEFLTYFQNEAQLEKSRLLSDRFSAERPKGSFSTLEIQRTEQGDSAMYLCASSPGQGTEQYFGPGTRLTVT.

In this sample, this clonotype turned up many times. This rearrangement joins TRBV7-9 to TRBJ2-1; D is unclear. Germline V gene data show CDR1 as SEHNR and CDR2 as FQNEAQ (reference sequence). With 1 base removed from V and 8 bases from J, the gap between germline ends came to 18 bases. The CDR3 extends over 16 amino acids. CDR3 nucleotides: TGTGCCAGCAGCTTAGAGGTTTTAGGGTTCGGCGATGAGCAGTTCTTC. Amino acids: CASSLEVLGFGDEQFF.

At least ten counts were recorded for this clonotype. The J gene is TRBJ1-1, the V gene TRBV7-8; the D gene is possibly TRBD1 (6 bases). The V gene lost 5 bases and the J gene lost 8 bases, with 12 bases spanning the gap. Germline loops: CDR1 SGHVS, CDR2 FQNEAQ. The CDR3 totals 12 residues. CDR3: CASSQDRREAFF. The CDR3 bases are TGTGCCAGCAGCCAGGACAGAAGAGAAGCTTTCTTT.

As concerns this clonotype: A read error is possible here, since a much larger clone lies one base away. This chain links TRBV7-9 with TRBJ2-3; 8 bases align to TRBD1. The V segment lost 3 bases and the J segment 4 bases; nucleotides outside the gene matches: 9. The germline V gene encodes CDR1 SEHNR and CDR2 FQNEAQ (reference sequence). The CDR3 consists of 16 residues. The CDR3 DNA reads TGTGCCAGCAGCTTGGGAGACAGGGGAAACGCAGATACGCAGTATTTT. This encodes CASSLGDRGNADTQYF.

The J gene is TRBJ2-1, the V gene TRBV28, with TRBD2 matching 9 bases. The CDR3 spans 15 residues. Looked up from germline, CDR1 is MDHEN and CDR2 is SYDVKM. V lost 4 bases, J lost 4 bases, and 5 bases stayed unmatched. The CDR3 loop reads CASSSASGVYNEQFF. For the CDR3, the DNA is TGTGCCAGCAGTTCGGCTAGCGGGGTATACAATGAGCAGTTCTTC.